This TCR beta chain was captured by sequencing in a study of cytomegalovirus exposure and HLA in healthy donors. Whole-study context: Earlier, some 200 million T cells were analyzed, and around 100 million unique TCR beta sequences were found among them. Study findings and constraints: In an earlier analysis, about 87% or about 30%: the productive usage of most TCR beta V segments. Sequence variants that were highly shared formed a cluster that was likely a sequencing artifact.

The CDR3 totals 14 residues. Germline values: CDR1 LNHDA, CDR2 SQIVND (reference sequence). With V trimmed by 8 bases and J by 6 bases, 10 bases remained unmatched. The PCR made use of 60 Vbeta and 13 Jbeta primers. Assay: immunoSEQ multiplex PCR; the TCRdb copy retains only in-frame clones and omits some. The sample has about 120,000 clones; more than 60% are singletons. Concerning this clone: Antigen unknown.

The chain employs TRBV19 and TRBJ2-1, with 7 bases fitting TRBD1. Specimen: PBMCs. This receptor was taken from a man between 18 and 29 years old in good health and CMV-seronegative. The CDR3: CASSFDRVVNEQFF. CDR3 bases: TGTGCCAGTTCTTTCGACAGGGTAGTCAATGAGCAGTTCTTC.